These 10 T cell receptor beta chains were all obtained from the same sample, sequenced in a study of T-cell reconstitution after alpha-beta-depleted transplantation in children (TCRdb year 2016). Libraries came from PCR. TCRdb shows the sequencer as Illumina HiSeq 2500. To normalize quantification of the TCRbeta repertoire, the TCR libraries were built with molecular barcoding that relied on unique molecular identifiers. Using fastp trimming at Q25 and MiXCR clonotype assembly, TCRdb reanalyzed the public sequencing data and kept in-frame beta chains. Every entry covers one CDR3 protein and lists the most common genes and DNA from its rows. This sample comprises about 870,000 distinct CDR3 sequences, 16% of them detected only once. 5% of the sample rests with the top ten. The sample's treatment or condition label, in plain terms: allogeneic hematopoietic cell transplantation with graft depleted of TCRalphabeta T cells and CD19 B cells.

The sample here was PBMCs, mostly from graft donor cells, taken 360 days after TCRalphabeta/CD19-depleted stem cell transplant. These TCRs come from a male patient younger than 18 who had a stem cell transplant for acute lymphoblastic leukemia, so the T cells may come from the graft donor.

This clonotype was seen a handful of times. The CDR3 nucleotides read TGCGCCAGCAGCATAGCGGGGGCCCGAAACACTGAAGCTTTCTTT. This translates into CASSIAGARNTEAFF. The J gene is TRBJ1-1, the V gene TRBV5-1; tentative D call: TRBD1 (6 bases). In germline, CDR1 is SGHRS, CDR2 YFSETQ. CDR3 length: 15 residues. V shed 4 bases and J shed 2 bases, with 15 bases lying between them.

In this sample, this clonotype turned up many times. The chain carries TRBV3-1 and TRBJ1-3; 7 bases map to TRBD1. Germline values: CDR1 LGHDT, CDR2 YNNKEL (reference sequence). Trimming cost V 1 base and J 6 bases; bases outside gene matches: 6. CDR3 size: 15 residues. Here the CDR3 DNA reads TGTGCCAGCAGCCAAGCGGGAGACAGGGTAAACACCATATATTTT. Amino acid sequence: CASSQAGDRVNTIYF.

This clonotype was observed a few times. This chain links TRBV5-1 with TRBJ2-7; 7 bases agree with TRBD2. Germline-derived CDR1 and CDR2 are SGHRS and YFSETQ. The V segment lost 7 bases and the J segment 2 bases; nucleotides outside the gene matches: 6. The CDR3 has 13 amino acids. The CDR3 coding sequence is TGCGCCAGCGCCTTGGCGGGGGCCTACGAGCAGTACTTC. Protein product: CASALAGAYEQYF.

This clonotype was detected a few times. The chain employs TRBV7-8 and TRBJ1-1; 10 positions match TRBD1. CDR1 and CDR2 (germline): SGHVS, FQNEAQ. The CDR3 consists of 14 residues. The trim removed 4 bases at V and 6 bases at J, leaving 5 bases unmatched. CDR3 amino acids: CASSSGQGEPEAFF. The CDR3 DNA follows: TGTGCCAGCAGCTCAGGACAGGGGGAGCCTGAAGCTTTCTTT.

V usage is TRBV18 and J usage is TRBJ2-5, with D perhaps given as TRBD1 or TRBD2 (5 bases each). Trimming removed 2 bases at V and 5 bases at J, with 21 bases between. This CDR3 spans 17 amino acids. Germline V gene data show CDR1 as KGHSH and CDR2 as LQKENI. CDR3 amino acids: CASSPTATSGTGETQYF. The CDR3 DNA is TGTGCCAGCTCACCAACGGCCACGAGTGGGACGGGGGAGACCCAGTACTTC. Using reference TRBV18 and TRBJ2-5 for the parts outside the CDR3, the full variable domain is NAGVMQNPRHLVRRRGQEARLRCSPMKGHSHVYWYRQLPEEGLKFMVYLQKENIIDESGMPKERFSAEFPKEGPSILRIQQVVRGDSAAYFCASSPTATSGTGETQYFGPGTRLLVL.

The chain uses TRBV5-6 and TRBJ2-7, with D unclear. There are 14 residues in the CDR3. V was shortened by 1 base and J by 7 bases, with 15 bases between the two germline ends. CDR1 and CDR2 (germline): SGHDT, YYEEEE. The CDR3 spells CASSLLEAKREQYF. The CDR3 region has the DNA TGTGCCAGCAGCTTGCTCGAGGCAAAAAGGGAGCAGTACTTC. The whole variable domain, remainder taken from reference TRBV5-6 and TRBJ2-7, is DAGVTQSPTHLIKTRGQQVTLRCSPKSGHDTVSWYQQALGQGPQFIFQYYEEEERQRGNFPDRFSGHQFPNYSSELNVNALLLGDSALYLCASSLLEAKREQYFGPGTRLTVT.

This clonotype was seen a handful of times. V usage is TRBV12-3 or TRBV12-4 and J usage is TRBJ2-2; 11 bases fit TRBD2. V trimming: 6 bases; J trimming: 6 bases; junction bases outside the gene matches: 15. This CDR3 region has 18 residues. The CDR3 spells CASRAVLAGVKVAGELFF. The CDR3 nucleotides are TGTGCCAGCAGGGCGGTACTAGCGGGAGTAAAGGTAGCCGGGGAGCTGTTTTTT.

The V call is TRBV27, the J call TRBJ2-5; D perhaps matches TRBD1 (6 bases). The CDR3 has 15 amino acids. Looked up from germline, CDR1 is MNHEY and CDR2 is SMNVEV (reference sequence). V was cut by 5 bases and J by 2 bases, with 15 bases left in between. CDR3 amino acids: CASSPRTVMQETQYF. The CDR3 region has the DNA TGTGCCAGCAGTCCTAGGACAGTGATGCAAGAGACCCAGTACTTC.

This clonotype was detected only a few times. The rearrangement uses TRBV4-1 and TRBJ2-1; weak D call: TRBD2 (6 bases). Per germline, CDR1 MGHRA and CDR2 YSYEKL. The V and J ends lost 0 bases and 7 bases respectively, with 22 bases between them. The CDR3 contains 18 residues. This chain's CDR3 is CASSQEGGVGREPNEQFF. CDR3 DNA: TGCGCCAGCAGCCAAGAGGGAGGAGTGGGGAGAGAACCTAATGAGCAGTTCTTC.

The chain joins TRBV27 to TRBJ2-5; 7 bases fit TRBD1. Looked up from germline, CDR1 is MNHEY and CDR2 is SMNVEV (reference sequence). This CDR3 comprises 15 residues. J gave up 1 base and V 6 bases, and 8 bases lay outside the gene matches. The CDR3 DNA follows: TGTGCCAGCAGCCGTGGACAGGTGTCCCAAGAGACCCAGTACTTC. Translated: CASSRGQVSQETQYF.